This T cell receptor (beta chain) was recorded in a study of blood T cell repertoires in COVID-19. Source study methods: Cell counts per sample came from amplifying reference gene primers. Libraries were prepared by immunoSEQ multiplex PCR; TCRdb keeps only in-frame clonotypes and omits some of them. V, J and clone size derive from that table, while D and trimming were established from the DNA sequence. The sample records about 73,000 clones, less than 85% being singletons. The CDR3 spans 16 residues. The V end lost 1 base, the J end lost 4 bases, and 17 bases lay between the germline ends. Germline lookup yields CDR1 SGHAT and CDR2 FQNNGV.

What was sequenced was peripheral blood. The rearrangement uses TRBV11-2 and TRBJ2-7; tentative D call: TRBD1 (6 bases). This TCR came from a man aged 60-69 years with acute or convalescent COVID-19. The CDR3, as DNA: TGTGCCAGCAGCTTAGTTATTTTGGGGGCTCTGTACGAGCAGTACGTC. The encoded protein is CASSLVILGALYEQYV.